The 21 T cell receptor beta chains reported below all come from one sample, sequenced in a study of cytomegalovirus exposure and HLA in healthy donors listed by TCRdb under 2017. Libraries were constructed by the immunoSEQ multiplex PCR assay. A mixture of 60 forward primers for TCR Vbeta segments and 13 reverse primers for TCR Jbeta segments was used in the multiplex PCR. Sourced from immuneACCESS, this table was stored by TCRdb with only in-frame sequences that have V and J called. A share of the clones is absent; for the studies checked, an unresolved V gene accounts for under half, and the remainder has no known explanation. In this sample the table shows approximately 140,000 clones, around two thirds of which occur a single time. Of the sample, about 1.8% falls within the top ten clones. The sequenced sample consisted of PBMCs. The receptors were sampled from a male donor in good health and CMV-seronegative.

The chain recombines TRBV7-2 with TRBJ2-3, with D perhaps TRBD1 (6 bases). V was shortened by 5 bases and J by 3 bases, with 21 bases between the two germline ends. Germline V gene data show CDR1 as SGHTA and CDR2 as FQGNSA. The CDR3 loop spans 17 amino acids. The CDR3 reads CASSLRRVGQGTDTQYF. The CDR3 DNA follows: TGTGCCAGCAGCCTGCGACGCGTGGGACAAGGAACAGATACGCAGTATTTT.

V is TRBV9 and J is TRBJ2-3; D is perhaps TRBD1 (6 bases). This CDR3 region has 16 residues. V was cut by 0 bases and J by 3 bases, with 14 bases left in between. Per the germline V gene, CDR1 is SGDLS and CDR2 is YYNGEE. CDR3 residues: CASSVAGGRGTDTQYF. CDR3 sequence (DNA): TGTGCCAGCAGCGTAGCTGGGGGCCGAGGGACAGATACGCAGTATTTT.

About this clone itself: The sample has other DNA sequences that encode this CDR3 too. The CDR3 DNA is TGTGCCAGCAGCTTGGGGCAGATCCAAGAGACCCAGTACTTC. This sequence encodes CASSLGQIQETQYF. V is TRBV5-6 and J is TRBJ2-5; D is unresolved. V lost 0 bases to trimming and J lost 1 base, with 7 bases between them. CDR1 is SGHDT and CDR2 is YYEEEE in the germline V gene. The length of the CDR3 is 14 residues.

This chain links TRBV5-4 with TRBJ2-1; weak D call: TRBD2 (6 bases). The CDR3 has 15 amino acids. V lost 4 bases and J lost 0, with 11 bases in between. The germline gives CDR1 SGHNT, CDR2 YYREEE (reference sequence). The CDR3 bases are TGTGCCAGCAGCCGCGACGGGGGCTCCTACAATGAGCAGTTCTTC. Translated: CASSRDGGSYNEQFF.

The V call is TRBV7-9, the J call TRBJ1-1; 8 nucleotides line up with TRBD1. V trimming: 3 bases; J trimming: 1 base; junction bases outside the gene matches: 1. Per germline, CDR1 SEHNR and CDR2 FQNEAQ (reference sequence). This CDR3 is 14 amino acids long. The chain's CDR3 is CASSFGQGNTEAFF. The CDR3, as DNA: TGTGCCAGCAGCTTTGGACAGGGGAACACTGAAGCTTTCTTT.

This rearrangement joins TRBV6-5 to TRBJ2-7; tentative D call: TRBD1 (5 bases). The V gene's germline CDR1 is MNHEY and CDR2 SVGAGI. V lost 6 bases, J lost 3 bases, and 18 bases lay in between. The CDR3 totals 15 residues. CDR3 protein: CASSRTNGHDYEQYF. The CDR3 nucleotides are TGTGCCAGCAGCCGCACCAACGGACACGACTACGAGCAGTACTTC.

This clone was seen only once. The rearrangement uses TRBV6-1 and TRBJ2-5; 7 nucleotides agree with TRBD1. CDR1 is MNHNS and CDR2 is SASEGT in the germline V gene. Losses at the gene ends were 4 bases for V and 2 bases for J; bases not matched to a gene: 7. The CDR3 sequence is 15 residues long. CDR3 sequence: CASSAGGWLQETQYF. As DNA, the CDR3 is TGTGCCAGCAGTGCAGGGGGATGGTTACAAGAGACCCAGTACTTC.

V usage is TRBV9 and J usage is TRBJ1-5, with TRBD1 as a possible D gene (5 bases). Trimming removed 4 bases from V and 3 bases from J, with 14 bases in between. Germline CDR1 is SGDLS and CDR2 is YYNGEE. There are 15 residues in the CDR3. This CDR3 reads CASSPGAAPNQPQHF. In nucleotides, the CDR3 is TGTGCCAGCAGCCCTGGGGCTGCTCCCAATCAGCCCCAGCATTTT.

A note on this clone: Other DNA sequences within the sample encode an identical CDR3. V gene TRBV30 combines with J gene TRBJ1-6, with TRBD1 identical over 8 bases. The CDR3 loop spans 16 amino acids. V gave up 0 bases and J gave up 2 bases; unmatched junction bases: 3. In germline, CDR1 is GTSNPN, CDR2 SVGIG (reference sequence). The CDR3 DNA follows: TGTGCCTGGAGTGTACAGGGGGACCCCTATAATTCACCCCTCCACTTT. Translation: CAWSVQGDPYNSPLHF.

DNA for the CDR3: TGTGCCAGCAGTTTACTTCAGTACGAAAAGCCCCAGCATTTT. Residues: CASSLLQYEKPQHF. The chain combines TRBV28 with TRBJ1-5; D uncertain. The ends were cut back, 2 bases at V and 8 bases at J, with 13 bases in the middle. This CDR3 spans 14 amino acids. CDR1 and CDR2 (germline): MDHEN, SYDVKM. The whole variable domain, filled in from reference TRBV28 and TRBJ1-5, reads DVKVTQSSRYLVKRTGEKVFLECVQDMDHENMFWYRQDPGLGLRLIYFSYDVKMKEKGDIPEGYSVSREKKERFSLILESASTNQTSMYLCASSLLQYEKPQHFGDGTRLSIL.

This clone has just a few counts. CDR3 sequence reads: CASSQTGGYGYEQYF. The CDR3 nucleotides read TGTGCCAGCAGCCAGACAGGGGGCTATGGGTACGAGCAGTACTTC. The V call is TRBV27, the J call TRBJ2-7; 10 nucleotides line up with TRBD1. CDR3 length: 15 residues. After removal of 6 bases from V and 4 bases from J, the junction contained 9 bases not matched to a gene. Germline V gene data show CDR1 as MNHEY and CDR2 as SMNVEV (reference sequence).

Details on this clone: At one boundary the junction diverges from the germline segment, which might be a read error. Here the CDR3 reads CPSSRGLAGGNEQFF. The CDR3, as DNA: TGTCCCAGCAGCCGGGGACTAGCGGGGGGGAATGAGCAGTTCTTC. V is TRBV7-7 and J is TRBJ2-1; 16 nucleotides line up with TRBD2. The CDR3 sequence is 15 residues long. The germline CDR1 and CDR2 sequences are SSHAT and FNYEAQ (reference sequence). Filled out from reference TRBV7-7 and TRBJ2-1, the complete variable domain reads GAGVSQSPRYKVTKRGQDVTLRCDPISSHATLYWYQQALGQGPEFLTYFNYEAQPDKSGLPSDRFSAERPEGSISTLTIQRTEQRDSAMYRCPSSRGLAGGNEQFFGPGTRLTVL.

In its sample, this clone was seen a few times. This sequence joins TRBV9 and TRBJ2-7; 9 nucleotides align to TRBD1. Germline V lookup: CDR1 SGDLS, CDR2 YYNGEE. Germline trimming cut 7 bases from V and 4 bases from J; bases unmatched to any gene: 9. The CDR3 runs 14 residues. The CDR3 loop is CASAPGTGSYEQYF. The DNA for the CDR3 is TGTGCCAGCGCCCCCGGGACAGGGTCTTACGAGCAGTACTTC.

The table lists this clone with a few counts. This rearrangement joins TRBV28 to TRBJ2-5; D remains unclear. Germline CDR1 is MDHEN and CDR2 is SYDVKM. The CDR3 spans 14 residues. Trimming removed 3 bases at V and 9 bases at J, with 17 bases between. The CDR3 protein is CASSFSARHAAQYF. Here the CDR3 DNA reads TGTGCCAGCAGTTTCTCTGCCCGGCACGCGGCCCAGTACTTC.

V usage is TRBV2 and J usage is TRBJ1-1, with D possibly TRBD1 on 6 matching bases. V was trimmed by 5 bases and J by 3 bases, leaving 13 bases between them. The CDR3 length is 14 residues. CDR1 is SNHLY and CDR2 is FYNNEI in the germline V gene. CDR3 in amino acids: CASSLTGWDTEAFF. The CDR3 coding sequence is TGTGCCAGCAGTCTAACAGGGTGGGACACTGAAGCTTTCTTT.

This chain joins TRBV5-6 and TRBJ1-1; maybe TRBD1 (5 bases). From germline, CDR1 is SGHDT and CDR2 YYEEEE. The CDR3 extends over 14 amino acids. V was pared by 3 bases and J by 0 bases, with 9 bases between. The CDR3 region has the DNA TGTGCCAGCAGCTCCAGGGTTTTGAACACTGAAGCTTTCTTT. Translating gives CASSSRVLNTEAFF.

The genes are TRBV11-1 and TRBJ1-6, with D possibly being TRBD1 (6 bases). CDR3 length equals 15 residues. The V gene lost 2 bases and the J gene lost 13 bases, with 18 bases spanning the gap. In germline, CDR1 is SGHAT, CDR2 FQDESV (reference sequence). The CDR3 spells CASSLSSQGFEPLHF. The CDR3 DNA is TGTGCCAGCAGCTTAAGTTCACAGGGATTTGAGCCCCTCCACTTT.

In its sample, this clone was seen a few times. The CDR3 region is CASSNRGPNEKLFF. The CDR3 DNA follows: TGTGCCAGCAGCAACAGGGGACCTAATGAAAAACTGTTTTTT. The chain joins TRBV27 to TRBJ1-4, with 7 bases fitting TRBD1. The length of the CDR3 is 14 residues. Trimming removed 6 bases from V and 3 bases from J; junction bases left unmatched: 4. CDR1 MNHEY and CDR2 SMNVEV come from the germline V gene (reference sequence). The full variable domain, with the rest looked up from reference TRBV27 and TRBJ1-4, is EAQVTQNPRYLITVTGKKLTVTCSQNMNHEYMSWYRQDPGLGLRQIYYSMNVEVTDKGDVPEGYKVSRKEKRNFPLILESPSPNQTSLYFCASSNRGPNEKLFFGSGTQLSVL.

The CDR3 DNA is TGTGCCAGCAGAATGGTAGGGGGCCGCGGCAATGAGCAGTTCTTC. Amino acid sequence: CASRMVGGRGNEQFF. V is TRBV2 and J is TRBJ2-1; TRBD1 agrees at 7 bases. The junction had 11 bases not matched to a gene; V was cut back by 6 bases and J by 6 bases. Germline loops: CDR1 SNHLY, CDR2 FYNNEI. CDR3 length equals 15 residues.

The chain links TRBV5-1 to TRBJ2-3; possibly TRBD2 for D (7 bases). The CDR3 runs 16 residues. V lost 2 bases to trimming and J lost 2 bases, with 15 bases between them. Germline loops: CDR1 SGHRS, CDR2 YFSETQ. The CDR3 is CASSFGGGDYTDTQYF. CDR3 nucleotide sequence: TGCGCCAGCAGCTTCGGGGGCGGGGACTACACAGATACGCAGTATTTT.

The rearrangement joins TRBV5-1 to TRBJ2-2, with 10 bases fitting TRBD1. The V gene end was trimmed by 6 bases and the J gene end by 4 bases; junction bases not matched to a gene: 3. Germline assignment: CDR1 SGHRS and CDR2 YFSETQ. The CDR3 runs to 14 residues. Here the CDR3 DNA reads TGCGCCAGCACCTGGACAGGGGGCACCGGGGAGCTGTTTTTT. It translates to CASTWTGGTGELFF.